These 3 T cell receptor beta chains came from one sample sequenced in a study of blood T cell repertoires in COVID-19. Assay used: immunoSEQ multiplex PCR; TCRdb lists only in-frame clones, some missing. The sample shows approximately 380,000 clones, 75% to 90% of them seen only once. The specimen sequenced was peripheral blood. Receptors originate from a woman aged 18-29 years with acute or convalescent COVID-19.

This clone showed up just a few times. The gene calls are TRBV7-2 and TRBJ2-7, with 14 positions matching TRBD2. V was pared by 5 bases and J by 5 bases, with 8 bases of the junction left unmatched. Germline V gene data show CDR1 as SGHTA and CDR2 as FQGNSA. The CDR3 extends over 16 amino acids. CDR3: CASSPRTSGGSNEQYF. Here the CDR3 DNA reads TGTGCCAGCAGCCCCAGGACTAGCGGGGGGTCCAACGAGCAGTACTTC.

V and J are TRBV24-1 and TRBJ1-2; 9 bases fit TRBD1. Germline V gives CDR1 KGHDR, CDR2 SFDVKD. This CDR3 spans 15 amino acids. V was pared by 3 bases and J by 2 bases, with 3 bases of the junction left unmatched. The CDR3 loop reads CATSDPTGGNYGYTF. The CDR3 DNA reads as TGTGCCACCAGTGATCCAACAGGGGGCAACTATGGCTACACCTTC.

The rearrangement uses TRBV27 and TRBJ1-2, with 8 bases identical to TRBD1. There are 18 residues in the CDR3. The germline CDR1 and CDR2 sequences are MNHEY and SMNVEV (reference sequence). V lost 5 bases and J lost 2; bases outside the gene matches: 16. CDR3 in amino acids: CASSPTLGTGGSNYGYTF. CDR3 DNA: TGTGCCAGCAGTCCAACCTTAGGGACAGGAGGATCCAACTATGGCTACACCTTC.